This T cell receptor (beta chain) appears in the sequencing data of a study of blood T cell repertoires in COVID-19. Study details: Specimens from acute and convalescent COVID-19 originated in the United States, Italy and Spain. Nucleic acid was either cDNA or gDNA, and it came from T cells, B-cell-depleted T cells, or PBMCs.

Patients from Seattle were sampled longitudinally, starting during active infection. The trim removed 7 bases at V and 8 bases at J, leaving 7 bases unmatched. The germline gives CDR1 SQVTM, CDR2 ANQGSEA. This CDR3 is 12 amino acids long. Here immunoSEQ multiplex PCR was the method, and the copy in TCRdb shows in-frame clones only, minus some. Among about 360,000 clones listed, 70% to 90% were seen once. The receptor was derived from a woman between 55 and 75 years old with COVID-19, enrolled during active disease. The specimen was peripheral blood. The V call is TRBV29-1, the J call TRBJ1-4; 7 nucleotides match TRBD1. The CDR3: CSGQGPGEKLFF. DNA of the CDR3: TGCAGCGGACAGGGTCCTGGGGAAAAACTGTTTTTT.